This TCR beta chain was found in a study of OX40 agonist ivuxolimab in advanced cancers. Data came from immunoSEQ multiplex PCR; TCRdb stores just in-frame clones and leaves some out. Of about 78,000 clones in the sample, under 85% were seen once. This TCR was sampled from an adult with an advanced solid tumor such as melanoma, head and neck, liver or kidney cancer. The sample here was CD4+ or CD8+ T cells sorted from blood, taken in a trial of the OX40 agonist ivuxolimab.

The CDR3 reads CASSPEGYGYTF. The CDR3 DNA follows: TGTGCCAGCTCCCCGGAGGGCTATGGCTACACCTTC. The chain combines TRBV6-5 with TRBJ1-2; D gene ambiguous. Germline CDR1 MNHEY, CDR2 SVGAGI. V was clipped by 8 bases and J by 4 bases, with 11 bases between them. The CDR3 spans 12 residues.